This TCR beta chain is from a study of shared clonotypes between healthy human individuals. Study conclusions and caveats: Researchers sampled only blood; tissue repertoires likely differ.

This clone came up a few times. What it binds is unknown. As handled by the study authors: ImmunoSEQ yielded junction-only sequences lacking quality scores, so filtering differed. The protocol was immunoSEQ multiplex PCR, while the TCRdb copy is restricted to in-frame clones and leaves out a portion. The DNA gave D and trimming, while V, J and clone size come from that table. Of about 470,000 clones listed, around 79% are singletons. The sequence was obtained from a woman aged 40 to 50 in good health. Some clones in this sample may be carry-over from other donors' samples. Sequencing used PBMCs.

CDR3 sequence (DNA): TGTGCCAGTAGTATCGGACTTCTCAATGAGCAGTTCTTC. Translated, it gives CASSIGLLNEQFF. The chain carries TRBV19 and TRBJ2-1; D possibly corresponds to TRBD2 (5 bases). The V and J ends lost 3 bases and 6 bases respectively, with 9 bases between them. Germline CDR1 reads LNHDA; CDR2 reads SQIVND (reference sequence). The CDR3 loop spans 13 amino acids.